Given below is one TCR beta chain in context. Its antigen is currently unknown. Method: immunoSEQ multiplex PCR; TCRdb's copy keeps in-frame clones and lacks some. Of roughly 810,000 clones in the sample, just over 95% were seen once. The data belong to a study of shared clonotypes between healthy human individuals. Study-level information: Ranging from 18 to 49 in age, donors were a couple of women and three men.

V shed 5 bases, J shed 3 bases, and the junction held 8 bases outside the gene matches. This CDR3 contains 15 residues. Germline CDR1 reads SGHAT; CDR2 reads FQDESV (reference sequence). Notes on the study in general: Four donors shared roughly 5% of their naive CD4 clonotypes.

Positively selected for CCR7, the CD45RO-negative cells used as naive CD8 cells excluded terminally differentiated effector memory CD45RA+ cells. J is TRBJ2-7 and V is TRBV11-1; 9 bases match TRBD2. The specimen was naive CD8+ T cells sorted from blood. The source of this sequence is a man aged 25 to 40 in good health. As DNA, the CDR3 is TGTGCCAGCAGCCTGACTAGCGGAACAAACTACGAGCAGTACTTC. Translating it yields CASSLTSGTNYEQYF.